These T cell receptor beta chains were read from a single sample in a study of cytomegalovirus exposure and HLA in healthy donors. Generated by immunoSEQ multiplex PCR, the TCRdb table keeps only in-frame clones and is missing some. This sample has under 130,000 clones, with 60% to 85% found just once. Sequenced sample: PBMCs. These receptors were taken from a female donor in good health and CMV-seropositive. Both conserved end residues are trimmed from each CDR3. Expanded clones get a size class; other rows say once, few or many, or leave the size out.

clone_size | v_call | cdr3_aa
. | TRBV9 | ASSRQLATTDTQY
. | TRBV28 | ASKPGQGGQPQH
. | TRBV28 | ASSFAGPREKLF
. | TRBV2 | ASSEWTTNYGYT
once | TRBV6-1 | ASTKGASGSNEQF
. | TRBV2 | ASSVSGTGAGMGTYEQY
. | TRBV7-2 | ASSSRTGDNQPQH
once | TRBV5-5 | ASSSLPRGTQETQY
. | TRBV6-6 | ASSYSSGARGEQY
. | TRBV30 | AWSVQGNSPLH
. | TRBV6-6 | ASSLGQGSHEQY
. | TRBV20-1 | SVRYNEQF
. | TRBV19 | ASSQTGEYGYT
. | TRBV19 | ASSIMGGQETQY
. | TRBV7-8 | ASSLGRTGFSYNEQF
. | TRBV7-3 | ASSLTAGSYEQY
. | TRBV5-4 | ASSQQGWGYT
. | TRBV6-1 | ASSVRDLNTEAF
. | TRBV9 | ASSFTGQGPDTQY
. | TRBV6-1 | ASSEASVFPF